This is a list of T cell receptor beta chains from one sample in a study of cytomegalovirus exposure and HLA in healthy donors. Sequencing was performed with immunoSEQ multiplex PCR; in TCRdb, only in-frame clones are kept and a portion is missing. The sample has 120,000 or so clones; roughly 83% are singletons. The material sequenced was PBMCs. The receptors stem from a man aged 18 to 35 in good health and CMV-seropositive. The CDR3 runs from the conserved cysteine through the conserved F or W. Fields, in order: J gene, V gene, D gene, clone size, CDR3 protein, CDR3 DNA. The D gene is left open where the match is weak. The size of a clone is reported for some rows only, either as once, few or many, or as a class for expanded clones.

TRBJ1-1 TRBV5-1 TRBD1 NA CASSLGDRDEAFF TGCGCCAGCAGCTTGGGGGACAGGGATGAAGCTTTCTTT
TRBJ1-5 TRBV6-5 NA NA CAQQSGGGVNQPQHF TGTGCCCAGCAATCGGGAGGCGGAGTCAATCAGCCCCAGCATTTT
TRBJ2-6 TRBV4-1 NA medium-sized CASSPLGTGGANVLTF TGCGCCAGCAGCCCTTTGGGGACTGGTGGGGCCAACGTCCTGACTTTC
TRBJ2-1 TRBV7-7 NA NA CASSRTGNNEQFF TGTGCCAGCAGCCGGACTGGAAACAATGAGCAGTTCTTC
TRBJ1-3 TRBV7-2 NA NA CASSFGNSGNTIYF TGTGCCAGCAGTTTCGGGAACTCTGGAAACACCATATATTTT
TRBJ2-3 TRBV6-5 TRBD2 few CASSLGGTAGRGTQYF TGTGCCAGCAGTTTAGGCGGAACGGCGGGGAGGGGTACGCAGTATTTT
TRBJ1-5 TRBV11-3 TRBD1 NA CASSLERDRPNQPQHF TGTGCCAGCAGCTTGGAACGGGACAGACCCAATCAGCCCCAGCATTTT
TRBJ1-1 TRBV7-2 NA NA CASSSQGGRHEAFF TGTGCCAGCAGCTCGCAGGGAGGGCGGCATGAAGCTTTCTTT
TRBJ2-1 TRBV18 TRBD1 NA CASSPPGTGSPGSYNEQFF TGTGCCAGCTCACCGCCGGGGACAGGGTCCCCTGGCTCCTACAATGAGCAGTTCTTC
TRBJ2-1 TRBV9 TRBD2 NA CASSKASGGNEQFF TGTGCCAGCAGTAAAGCTAGCGGGGGCAATGAGCAGTTCTTC
TRBJ1-1 TRBV6-5 TRBD1 NA CASSSQTGMAFF TGTGCCAGCAGTTCGCAGACAGGGATGGCTTTCTTT
TRBJ2-7 TRBV5-6 NA few CASSLGDTYEQYF TGTGCCAGCAGCTTGGGAGACACCTACGAGCAGTACTTC
TRBJ1-1 TRBV7-3 NA NA CASSSGHPPPEAFF TGTGCCAGCAGCTCGGGACACCCCCCTCCTGAAGCTTTCTTT
TRBJ1-4 TRBV27 TRBD1 few CASSLSMGTATNEKLFF TGTGCCAGCAGTTTATCGATGGGGACAGCTACTAATGAAAAACTGTTTTTT
TRBJ2-2 TRBV9 TRBD1 NA CASSPLDRTVTGELFF TGTGCCAGCAGCCCACTGGACAGGACCGTCACCGGGGAGCTGTTTTTT
TRBJ1-4 TRBV27 TRBD1 NA CASRQGTNEKLFF TGTGCCAGCAGACAGGGGACTAATGAAAAACTGTTTTTT
TRBJ1-2 TRBV6-1 TRBD1 NA CASSETGRGYTF TGTGCCAGCAGTGAGACAGGGCGGGGCTACACCTTC
TRBJ2-7 TRBV7-9 NA NA CSSSPPMYEQYF TGTTCCAGCAGCCCTCCTATGTACGAGCAGTACTTC
TRBJ2-7 TRBV6-1 NA NA CASRPQGSAYEQYF TGTGCCAGCAGGCCACAGGGAAGTGCCTACGAGCAGTACTTC
TRBJ2-3 TRBV6-4 TRBD1 NA CASSDSQGADTQYF TGTGCCAGCAGTGACTCGCAGGGGGCAGATACGCAGTATTTT
TRBJ2-7 TRBV13 NA NA CASSPSDTTYEQYF TGTGCCAGCAGCCCATCGGACACTACCTACGAGCAGTACTTC
TRBJ1-2 TRBV7-9 TRBD1 NA CASSSTGDHGYTF TGTGCCAGCAGCTCGACAGGGGACCATGGCTACACCTTC
TRBJ2-7 TRBV5-6 TRBD1 NA CASSLAARGPYEQYF TGTGCCAGCAGCTTGGCCGCCAGGGGGCCCTACGAGCAGTACTTC
TRBJ2-3 TRBV7-7 NA once CASSLVFTDTQYF TGTGCCAGCAGCCTTGTGTTCACAGATACGCAGTATTTT
TRBJ2-2 TRBV7-3 NA NA CASAADVAGELFF TGTGCCAGCGCCGCGGATGTCGCCGGGGAGCTGTTTTTT
TRBJ2-7 TRBV5-4 NA NA CATADYPYEQYF TGTGCCACCGCGGACTATCCCTACGAGCAGTACTTC
TRBJ2-5 TRBV27 NA NA CASSPNTGGKTQYF TGTGCCAGCAGTCCCAATACGGGTGGAAAGACCCAGTACTTC
TRBJ1-6 TRBV30 TRBD1 NA CAWSEGGGNSPLHF TGTGCCTGGAGTGAAGGGGGCGGTAATTCACCCCTCCACTTT
TRBJ2-1 TRBV5-1 TRBD1 NA CASSLGWTGSGEQFF TGCGCCAGCAGCTTGGGATGGACAGGGTCGGGTGAGCAGTTCTTC
TRBJ2-7 TRBV6-5 TRBD2 NA CASSYTGGALRDEQYF TGTGCCAGCAGTTATACCGGGGGGGCCCTTAGAGACGAGCAGTACTTC
TRBJ1-2 TRBV7-2 TRBD1 NA CASSSTGVSNYGYTF TGTGCCAGCAGCTCCACAGGGGTTTCTAACTATGGCTACACCTTC
TRBJ2-5 TRBV10-1 TRBD2 few CASSEGAGGHGETQYF TGCGCCAGCAGTGAAGGGGCGGGGGGGCATGGAGAGACCCAGTACTTC
TRBJ1-2 TRBV30 TRBD1 NA CAGDRGDGYTF TGTGCCGGGGACAGGGGAGATGGCTACACCTTC
TRBJ2-7 TRBV10-3 TRBD1 NA CAISAGQDEQYF TGTGCCATCAGTGCTGGACAGGACGAGCAGTACTTC
TRBJ2-5 TRBV27 TRBD1 NA CASWGQGRETQYF TGTGCCAGCTGGGGACAGGGGCGGGAGACCCAGTACTTC
TRBJ1-1 TRBV5-1 NA NA CASSLVRRTEAFF TGCGCCAGCAGCTTGGTAAGGCGGACTGAAGCTTTCTTT
TRBJ1-4 TRBV5-6 TRBD1 NA CASSFGQGLNEKLFF TGTGCCAGCAGCTTTGGACAGGGTCTTAATGAAAAACTGTTTTTT
TRBJ1-1 TRBV7-8 NA NA CASSPESLRRGEAFF TGTGCCAGCAGCCCGGAGTCCTTACGAAGAGGTGAAGCTTTCTTT
TRBJ2-3 TRBV28 TRBD2 NA CASSLRLAASTDTQYF TGTGCCAGCAGTTTACGGCTAGCGGCCAGCACAGATACGCAGTATTTT
TRBJ2-1 TRBV2 TRBD1 NA CASSVTGNLHNEQFF TGTGCCAGCAGTGTGACAGGGAATTTACACAATGAGCAGTTCTTC
TRBJ2-5 TRBV15 NA NA CATSVGVETQYF TGTGCCACCAGCGTAGGGGTAGAGACCCAGTACTTC
TRBJ2-1 TRBV6-1 NA medium-sized CASLQTGYNEQFF TGTGCCAGCTTGCAGACAGGATACAATGAGCAGTTCTTC
TRBJ2-7 TRBV5-6 TRBD2 NA CASSLAITSGPFGEQYF TGTGCCAGCAGCTTGGCCATAACTAGCGGACCTTTCGGGGAGCAGTACTTC
TRBJ2-7 TRBV7-2 TRBD1 NA CASSFLTGSLYEQYF TGTGCCAGCAGCTTCCTGACAGGGTCTCTCTACGAGCAGTACTTC
TRBJ2-2 TRBV7-3 TRBD2 NA CASSLFQGGTGELFF TGTGCCAGCAGCTTATTCCAGGGAGGGACCGGGGAGCTGTTTTTT
TRBJ2-1 TRBV6-1 TRBD1 NA CASSDGQASSYNEQFF TGTGCCAGCAGTGATGGACAGGCGAGCTCCTACAATGAGCAGTTCTTC
TRBJ2-3 TRBV21-1 NA NA CASSGDRGDFSDTQYF TGTGCCAGCAGCGGCGACAGGGGGGATTTTTCAGATACGCAGTATTTT
TRBJ2-2 TRBV5-6 TRBD1 NA CASWGQGPGELFF TGTGCCAGCTGGGGACAGGGCCCCGGGGAGCTGTTTTTT
TRBJ2-6 TRBV7-9 NA once CASSDTFSGSGANVLTF TGTGCCAGCAGCGATACTTTTTCAGGGTCTGGGGCCAACGTCCTGACTTTC
TRBJ2-1 TRBV6-6 TRBD1 few CASSSAGTVTHNEQFF TGTGCCAGCAGTTCGGCCGGGACAGTAACCCACAATGAGCAGTTCTTC
TRBJ1-1 TRBV11-2 NA NA CASSEGETEAFF TGTGCCAGCAGCGAGGGTGAAACTGAAGCTTTCTTT
TRBJ2-7 TRBV6-1 TRBD1 NA CASSEAAGTGDNEQYF TGTGCCAGCAGTGAAGCCGCCGGGACAGGGGACAACGAGCAGTACTTC
TRBJ1-5 TRBV28 NA NA CASSHQGSNQPQHF TGTGCCAGCAGCCACCAGGGAAGCAATCAGCCCCAGCATTTT
TRBJ1-2 TRBV28 TRBD1 once CASSLFGQVANYGYTF TGTGCCAGCAGTTTATTCGGACAGGTAGCTAACTATGGCTACACCTTC
TRBJ2-1 TRBV10-3 NA NA CAIKGLLNEQFF TGTGCCATCAAGGGACTCCTCAATGAGCAGTTCTTC
TRBJ2-7 TRBV2 TRBD1 NA CASSGQGNGYEQYF TGTGCCAGCAGTGGACAGGGTAACGGCTACGAGCAGTACTTC
TRBJ1-4 TRBV5-1 NA NA CASGLAGINEKLFF TGCGCCAGCGGCTTGGCAGGGATTAATGAAAAACTGTTTTTT